Here is one T cell receptor (beta chain) with its context. Sequencing was performed with immunoSEQ multiplex PCR; in TCRdb, only in-frame clones are kept and a portion is missing. The sample contains 400,000 or so clones, 88% of which appear only once. This sample stems from a study of blood T cell repertoires in COVID-19. This CDR3 has 15 amino acids. V lost 6 bases to trimming and J lost 4 bases; unmatched junction nucleotides: 9. Per the germline V gene, CDR1 is MNHEY and CDR2 is SVGAGI. The sequence was collected from a woman aged 35 to 49 with acute COVID-19. The chain uses TRBV6-5 and TRBJ2-3; 8 nucleotides match TRBD2. The sample consisted of PBMCs or T cells enriched from blood (not recorded which). The CDR3 spells CASRPDGLAPDTQYF. In DNA, the CDR3 is TGTGCCAGCAGACCGGATGGACTAGCCCCAGATACGCAGTATTTT.